One and the same sample provided the 5 T cell receptor beta chains below, sequenced in a study of cytomegalovirus exposure and HLA in healthy donors (dated by TCRdb to about 2017). Library generation was performed with the immunoSEQ multiplex PCR assay. The multiplex PCR relied on a mix of 60 forward primers for TCR Vbeta segments and 13 reverse primers for TCR Jbeta segments. This immuneACCESS table, as held by TCRdb, lists in-frame sequences with V and J called but not all clones. Of the missing ones, under half trace to an unresolved V gene in checked studies; the others have no known cause. The sample table holds over 150,000 clones, of which approximately 81% were seen once. In total, the top ten clones hold around 1.4% of the sample. Sequenced sample: PBMCs. The receptors were sampled from a man younger than 35 in good health and CMV-seronegative.

This clone appeared a few times. This chain uses TRBV19 with TRBJ1-3; D is unclear. This CDR3 is built from 15 residues. From germline, CDR1 is LNHDA and CDR2 SQIVND (reference sequence). Trimming took off 3 bases at V and 10 bases at J, with 19 bases between the two ends. CDR3 loop: CASSMVSALKRTIYF. The DNA for the CDR3 is TGTGCCAGTAGTATGGTGTCAGCTCTGAAGCGGACCATATATTTT. The full variable domain, rest sourced from reference TRBV19 and TRBJ1-3, is DGGITQSPKYLFRKEGQNVTLSCEQNLNHDAMYWYRQDPGQGLRLIYYSQIVNDFQKGDIAEGYSVSREKKESFPLTVTSAQKNPTAFYLCASSMVSALKRTIYFGEGSWLTVV.

The rearrangement uses TRBV14 and TRBJ2-6; D may be TRBD2 (5 bases). CDR3 length equals 14 residues. Looked up from germline, CDR1 is SGHDN and CDR2 is FVKESK. The germline V and J ends were trimmed by 8 bases and 1 base, with 9 bases remaining between them. DNA for the CDR3: TGTGCCAGCGGAGGAATGTCTGGGGCCAACGTCCTGACTTTC. The encoded protein is CASGGMSGANVLTF.

This clone appeared once. The chain employs TRBV18 and TRBJ2-6; 8 positions match TRBD1. CDR3 length: 17 residues. The germline V gene has CDR1 KGHSH and CDR2 LQKENI. Unmatched junction bases numbered 6, after V lost 3 bases and J lost 2 bases. The CDR3, as DNA: TGTGCCAGCTCACCTTGGACAGGGTCCACTGGGGCCAACGTCCTGACTTTC. It specifies CASSPWTGSTGANVLTF.

This rearrangement joins TRBV2 to TRBJ1-2; D is unclear. V dropped 5 bases and J dropped 5 bases, with 12 bases sitting between them. Germline CDR1 is SNHLY and CDR2 is FYNNEI. CDR3 length: 13 amino acids. CDR3: CASSQSGPYGYTF. The CDR3 DNA sequence: TGTGCCAGCAGTCAGAGCGGGCCTTATGGCTACACCTTC.

For this clone: One end of the junction is discordant with germline, which a read error may explain. This rearrangement joins TRBV2 to TRBJ2-3; 11 nucleotides align to TRBD2. Germline V gene lookup returns CDR1 SNHLY and CDR2 FYNNEI. The CDR3 length is 17 residues. The DNA for the CDR3 is TGTGCCAGCAGTCAAGCCCTAGCGGGAGGCGGGACAGATACGCAGTATTTT. It is translated as CASSQALAGGGTDTQYF.